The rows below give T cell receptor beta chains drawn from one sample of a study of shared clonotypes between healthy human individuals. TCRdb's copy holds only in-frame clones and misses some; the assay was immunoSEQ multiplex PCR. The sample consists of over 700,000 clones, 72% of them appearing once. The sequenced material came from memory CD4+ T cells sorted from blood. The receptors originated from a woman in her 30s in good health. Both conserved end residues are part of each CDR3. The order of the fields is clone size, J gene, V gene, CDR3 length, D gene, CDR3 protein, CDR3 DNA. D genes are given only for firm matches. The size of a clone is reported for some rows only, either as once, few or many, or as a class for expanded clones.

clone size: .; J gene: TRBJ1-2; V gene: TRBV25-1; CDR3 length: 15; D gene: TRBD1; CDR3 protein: CASSVPNGQVIGYTF; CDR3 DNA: TGTGCCAGCAGTGTTCCCAACGGACAGGTGATAGGCTACACCTTC
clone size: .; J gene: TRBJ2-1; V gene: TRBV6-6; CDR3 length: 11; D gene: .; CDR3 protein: CASIYGGEQFF; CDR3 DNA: TGTGCCAGCATCTACGGGGGTGAGCAGTTCTTC
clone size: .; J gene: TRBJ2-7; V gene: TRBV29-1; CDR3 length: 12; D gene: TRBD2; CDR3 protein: CSAGRTSYEQYF; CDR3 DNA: TGCAGCGCCGGGAGGACCTCCTACGAGCAGTACTTC
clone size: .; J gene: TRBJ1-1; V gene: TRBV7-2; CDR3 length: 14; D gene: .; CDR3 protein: CASSLAGINTEAFF; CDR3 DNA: TGTGCCAGCAGCTTAGCGGGGATTAACACTGAAGCTTTCTTT
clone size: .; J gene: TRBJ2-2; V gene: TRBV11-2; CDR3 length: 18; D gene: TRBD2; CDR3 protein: CASSMRLAGGSNTGELFF; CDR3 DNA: TGTGCCAGCAGCATGAGACTAGCGGGAGGTTCCAACACCGGGGAGCTGTTTTTT
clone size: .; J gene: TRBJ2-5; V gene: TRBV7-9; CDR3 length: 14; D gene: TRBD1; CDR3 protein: CASSFNRGEETQYF; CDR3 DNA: TGTGCCAGCAGCTTCAACAGGGGAGAGGAGACCCAGTACTTC
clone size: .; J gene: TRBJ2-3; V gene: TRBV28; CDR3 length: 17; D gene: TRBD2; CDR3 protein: CASSWTSGVSSTDTQYF; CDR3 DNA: TGTGCCAGCAGCTGGACTAGCGGGGTATCTAGCACAGATACGCAGTATTTT
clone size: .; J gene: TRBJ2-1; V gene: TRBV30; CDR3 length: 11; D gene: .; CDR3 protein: CAWSVRYEQFF; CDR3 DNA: TGTGCCTGGAGTGTGAGGTACGAGCAGTTCTTC
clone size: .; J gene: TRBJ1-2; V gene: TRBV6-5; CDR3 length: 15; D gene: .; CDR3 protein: CASSQTQVGTRGYTF; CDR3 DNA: TGTGCCAGCAGCCAGACACAGGTGGGAACTCGCGGCTACACCTTC
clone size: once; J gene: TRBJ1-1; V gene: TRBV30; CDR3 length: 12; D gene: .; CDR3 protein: CAGLTVNTEAFF; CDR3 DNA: TGTGCCGGCCTGACAGTTAACACTGAAGCTTTCTTT
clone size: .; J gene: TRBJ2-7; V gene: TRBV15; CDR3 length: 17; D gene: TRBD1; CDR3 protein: CATSRERGTGLVYEQYF; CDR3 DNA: TGTGCCACCAGCAGAGAGAGGGGGACAGGGCTTGTCTACGAGCAGTACTTC
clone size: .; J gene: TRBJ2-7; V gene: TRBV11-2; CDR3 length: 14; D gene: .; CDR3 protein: CASSAGFSSYEQYF; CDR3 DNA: TGTGCCAGCAGCGCGGGATTTAGCTCCTACGAGCAGTACTTC
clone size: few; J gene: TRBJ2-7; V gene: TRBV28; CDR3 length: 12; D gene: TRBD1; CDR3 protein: CASRGTVYEQYF; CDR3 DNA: TGTGCCAGCAGGGGGACAGTCTACGAGCAGTACTTC
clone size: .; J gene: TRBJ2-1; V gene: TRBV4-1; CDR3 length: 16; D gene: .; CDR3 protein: CASSQVAGGSYNEQFF; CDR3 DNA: TGCGCCAGCAGCCAAGTGGCCGGGGGCTCCTACAATGAGCAGTTCTTC
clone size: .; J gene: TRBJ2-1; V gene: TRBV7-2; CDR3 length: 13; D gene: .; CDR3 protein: CASSPSWGNEQFF; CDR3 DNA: TGTGCCAGCAGCCCATCTTGGGGCAATGAGCAGTTCTTC
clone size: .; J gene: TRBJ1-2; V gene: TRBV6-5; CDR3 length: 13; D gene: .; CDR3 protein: CASNIDSVGGYTF; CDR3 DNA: TGTGCCAGCAACATAGACAGCGTCGGGGGCTACACCTTC
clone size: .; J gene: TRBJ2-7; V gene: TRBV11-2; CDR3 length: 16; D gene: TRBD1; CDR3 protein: CASSSLIGQAAYEQYF; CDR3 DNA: TGTGCCAGCAGCTCGCTCATCGGACAGGCCGCCTACGAGCAGTACTTC
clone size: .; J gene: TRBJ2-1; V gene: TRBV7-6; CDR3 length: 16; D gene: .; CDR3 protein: CASSLAAGSSYNEQFF; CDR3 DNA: TGTGCCAGCAGCTTAGCAGCAGGGTCGTCGTACAATGAGCAGTTCTTC
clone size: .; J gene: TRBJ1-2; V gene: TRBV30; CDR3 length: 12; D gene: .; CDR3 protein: CAWSPGNGGYTF; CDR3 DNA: TGTGCCTGGAGTCCAGGGAATGGGGGCTACACCTTC
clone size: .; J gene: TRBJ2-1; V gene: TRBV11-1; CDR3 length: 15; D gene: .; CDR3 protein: CASSLGSFRGNEQFF; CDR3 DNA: TGTGCCAGCAGCTTAGGGTCATTTCGGGGCAATGAGCAGTTCTTC
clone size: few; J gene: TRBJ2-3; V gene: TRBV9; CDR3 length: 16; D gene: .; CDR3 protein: CASSVGMATDTDTQYF; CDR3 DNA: TGTGCCAGCAGCGTAGGGATGGCAACCGACACAGATACGCAGTATTTT
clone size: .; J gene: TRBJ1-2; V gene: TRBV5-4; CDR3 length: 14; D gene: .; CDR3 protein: CASSQDAGNYGYTF; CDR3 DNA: TGTGCCAGCAGCCAAGATGCAGGGAACTATGGCTACACCTTC
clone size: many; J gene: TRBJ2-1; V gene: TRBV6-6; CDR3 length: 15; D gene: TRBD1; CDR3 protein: CASSNTGTGNNEQFF; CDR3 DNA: TGTGCCAGCAGTAACACCGGGACAGGGAACAATGAGCAGTTCTTC
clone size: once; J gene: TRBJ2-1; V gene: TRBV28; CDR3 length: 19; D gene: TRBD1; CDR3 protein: CASSFAGTGGLHSYNEQFF; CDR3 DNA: TGTGCCAGCAGTTTTGCCGGGACAGGGGGCCTACACTCCTACAATGAGCAGTTCTTC
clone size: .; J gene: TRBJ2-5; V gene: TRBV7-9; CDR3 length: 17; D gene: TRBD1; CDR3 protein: CASSLGDRGQHGGTQYF; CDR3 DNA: TGTGCCAGCAGCTTAGGGGACAGGGGCCAACACGGAGGGACCCAGTACTTC
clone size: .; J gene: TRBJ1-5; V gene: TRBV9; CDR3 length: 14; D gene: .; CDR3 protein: CASSVGTAGRPQHF; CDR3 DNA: TGTGCCAGCAGCGTAGGGACAGCGGGGCGGCCCCAGCATTTT
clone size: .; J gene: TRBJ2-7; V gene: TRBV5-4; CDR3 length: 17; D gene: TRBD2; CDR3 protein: CASSLEGASGSLYEQYF; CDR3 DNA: TGTGCCAGCAGCTTGGAAGGGGCTAGCGGGAGTTTATACGAGCAGTACTTC
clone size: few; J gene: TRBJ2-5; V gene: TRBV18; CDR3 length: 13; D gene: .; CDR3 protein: CASSPVGAEAQYF; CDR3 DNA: TGTGCCAGCTCACCGGTAGGGGCTGAGGCCCAGTACTTC
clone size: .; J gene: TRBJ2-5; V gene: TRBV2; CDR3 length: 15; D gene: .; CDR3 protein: CASKLLGGAIETQYF; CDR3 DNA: TGTGCCAGCAAGTTGTTAGGGGGGGCCATAGAGACCCAGTACTTC
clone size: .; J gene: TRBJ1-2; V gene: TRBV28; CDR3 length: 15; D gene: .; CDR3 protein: CASSPRDGINYGYTF; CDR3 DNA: TGTGCCAGCAGTCCAAGGGACGGGATAAACTATGGCTACACCTTC
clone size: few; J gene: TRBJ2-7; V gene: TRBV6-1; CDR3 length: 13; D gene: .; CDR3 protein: CASSRENSYEQYF; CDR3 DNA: TGTGCCAGCAGCCGGGAGAACTCCTACGAGCAGTACTTC
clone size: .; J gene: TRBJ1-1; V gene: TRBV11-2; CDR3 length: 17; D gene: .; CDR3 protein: CASSLRLTRRVNTEAFF; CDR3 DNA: TGTGCCAGCAGCCTAAGGCTGACCAGGCGGGTGAACACTGAAGCTTTCTTT
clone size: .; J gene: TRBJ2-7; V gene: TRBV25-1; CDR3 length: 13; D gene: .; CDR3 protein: CASIGQISYEQYF; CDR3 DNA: TGTGCCAGCATTGGGCAGATCTCCTACGAGCAGTACTTC
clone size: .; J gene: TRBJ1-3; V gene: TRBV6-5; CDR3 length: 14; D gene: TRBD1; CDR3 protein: CASSRTGPGNTIYF; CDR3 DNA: TGTGCCAGCAGCCGGACAGGCCCTGGAAACACCATATATTTT
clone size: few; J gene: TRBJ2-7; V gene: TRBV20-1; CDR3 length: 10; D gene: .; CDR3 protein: CSALEAEQYF; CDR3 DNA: TGCAGTGCTCTTGAAGCCGAGCAGTACTTC
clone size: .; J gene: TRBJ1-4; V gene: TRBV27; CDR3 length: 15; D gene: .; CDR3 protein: CASSFSRNPNEKLFF; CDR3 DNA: TGTGCCAGCAGTTTTTCCAGGAACCCCAATGAAAAACTGTTTTTT
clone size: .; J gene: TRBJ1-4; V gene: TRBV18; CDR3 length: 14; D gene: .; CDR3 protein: CASSPLGDLGKLFF; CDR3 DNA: TGTGCCAGCTCACCTTTGGGAGATCTCGGAAAACTGTTTTTT
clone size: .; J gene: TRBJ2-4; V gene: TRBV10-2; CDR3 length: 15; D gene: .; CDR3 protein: CASRDQGRVKNIQYF; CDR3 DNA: TGCGCCAGTCGCGACCAAGGACGGGTCAAAAACATTCAGTACTTC
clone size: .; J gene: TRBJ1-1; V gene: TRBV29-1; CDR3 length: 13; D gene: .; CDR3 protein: CSAGSIGVTEAFF; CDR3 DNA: TGCAGCGCTGGTTCAATTGGGGTCACTGAAGCTTTCTTT
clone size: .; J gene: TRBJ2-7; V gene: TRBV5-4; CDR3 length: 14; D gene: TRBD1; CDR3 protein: CASSWDRARYEQYF; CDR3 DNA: TGTGCCAGCAGCTGGGACAGGGCGAGGTACGAGCAGTACTTC
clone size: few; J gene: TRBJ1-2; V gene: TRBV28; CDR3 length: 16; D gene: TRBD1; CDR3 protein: CASSFPVDRESYGYTF; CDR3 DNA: TGTGCCAGCAGTTTCCCTGTTGACAGGGAATCCTATGGCTACACCTTC
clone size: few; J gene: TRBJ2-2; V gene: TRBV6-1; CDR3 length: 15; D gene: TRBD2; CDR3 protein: CASSETSGSPGELFF; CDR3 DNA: TGTGCCAGCAGTGAGACTAGCGGGTCCCCCGGGGAGCTGTTTTTT
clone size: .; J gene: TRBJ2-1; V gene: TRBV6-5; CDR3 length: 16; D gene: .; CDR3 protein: CASSYRGVRTYNEQFF; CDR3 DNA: TGTGCCAGCAGTTACCGCGGGGTCCGGACCTACAATGAGCAGTTCTTC
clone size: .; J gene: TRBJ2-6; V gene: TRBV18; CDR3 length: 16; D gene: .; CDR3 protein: CASSPSEGSGANVLTF; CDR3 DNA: TGTGCCAGCTCACCAAGCGAGGGATCCGGGGCCAACGTCCTGACTTTC
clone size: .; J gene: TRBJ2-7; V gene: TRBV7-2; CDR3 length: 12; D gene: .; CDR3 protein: CASSVRAREQYF; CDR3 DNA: TGTGCCAGCAGCGTCCGAGCACGCGAGCAGTACTTC
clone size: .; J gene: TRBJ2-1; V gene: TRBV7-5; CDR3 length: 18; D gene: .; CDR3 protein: CVRSLALNRTSGYNEQFF; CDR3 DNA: TGTGTCAGAAGCTTAGCGCTAAATAGGACTAGCGGCTACAATGAGCAGTTCTTC
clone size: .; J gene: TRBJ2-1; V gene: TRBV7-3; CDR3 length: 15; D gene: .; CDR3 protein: CASSLISDAYNEQFF; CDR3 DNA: TGTGCCAGCAGTTTGATTAGCGACGCCTACAATGAGCAGTTCTTC
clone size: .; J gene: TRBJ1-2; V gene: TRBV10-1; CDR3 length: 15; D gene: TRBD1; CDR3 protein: CASSEGTGANYGYTF; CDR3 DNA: TGCGCCAGCAGCGAAGGGACAGGGGCTAACTATGGCTACACCTTC